These T cell receptor beta chains were read from a single sample in a study of vaccination and CD4 T cells after COVID-19. What these receptors recognize is not known. MiXCR was run by TCRdb on the PCR reads, yielding one entry per CDR3 protein. There are under 15,000 distinct CDR3 sequences in the sample; 52% occur only once, and more than 15% lies in the top ten. The material sequenced was CD4+ T cells from blood, cultured in vitro. These receptors came from a human donor who had recovered from COVID-19. Both conserved end residues are part of each CDR3. Each record gives: clone size, J gene, V gene, D gene, CDR3 protein, CDR3 DNA. The D gene is left open where the match is weak. Expanded clones are given a class, and other clones once, few, many or no size at all.

>.|TRBJ2-3|TRBV28|TRBD2
CASSPTGGNTQYF
TGTGCCAGCAGTCCAACCGGGGGGAACACGCAGTATTTT
>.|TRBJ1-5|TRBV2|.
CASRIGIQPQHF
TGTGCCAGCAGGATCGGCATTCAGCCCCAGCATTTT
>.|TRBJ1-5|TRBV20-1|.
CSARESLESNQPQHF
TGCAGTGCTAGAGAATCTTTGGAGAGCAATCAGCCCCAGCATTTT
>few|TRBJ1-2|TRBV20-1|TRBD1
CSAGGPGQGGLDGYTF
TGCAGTGCTGGAGGCCCGGGGCAGGGGGGCCTGGATGGCTACACCTTC
>.|TRBJ2-3|TRBV6-2/TRBV6-3|.
CASKVANRETDTQYF
TGTGCCAGCAAAGTAGCCAACCGGGAGACAGATACGCAGTATTTT
>.|TRBJ2-7|TRBV2|.
CASSEGHSSYEQYF
TGTGCCAGCAGTGAGGGACATTCCTCCTATGAGCAGTACTTC
>.|TRBJ2-3|TRBV2|.
CASSRDTSSGTDTQYF
TGTGCCAGCAGCCGGGACACTTCGTCGGGCACAGATACGCAGTATTTT
>.|TRBJ1-2|TRBV28|.
CASSLTGPRGYTF
TGTGCCAGCAGTTTAACGGGCCCTCGTGGCTACACCTTC
>once|TRBJ1-5|TRBV28|.
CASKGQRRQPQHF
TGTGCCAGCAAGGGGCAGCGGCGTCAGCCCCAGCATTTT
>.|TRBJ1-5|TRBV9|.
CASSSLPYGQPQHF
TGTGCCAGCAGCTCCCTCCCCTATGGGCAGCCCCAGCATTTT
>few|TRBJ1-5|TRBV5-8|.
CASSFSKVGQPQHF
TGTGCCAGCAGCTTTTCGAAGGTGGGTCAGCCCCAGCATTTT
>few|TRBJ2-3|TRBV19|TRBD1
CASSEDRGPQDTQYF
TGTGCCAGTAGCGAGGACAGGGGTCCTCAAGATACGCAGTATTTT
>once|TRBJ2-1|TRBV20-1|TRBD2
CSAPTSGRAKKQFF
TGCAGTGCACCGACTAGCGGGAGGGCCAAGAAGCAGTTCTTC
>few|TRBJ1-5|TRBV21-1|.
CASSALRDRVSNQPQHF
TGTGCCAGCAGCGCTCTCCGGGACAGGGTGTCCAATCAGCCCCAGCATTTT
>.|TRBJ2-1|TRBV2|.
CASSVARSEQFF
TGTGCCAGCAGTGTAGCGAGGAGTGAGCAGTTCTTC
>.|TRBJ1-5|TRBV27|.
CASRNITLGNQPQHF
TGTGCCAGCAGAAACATAACCCTTGGCAATCAGCCCCAGCATTTT
>.|TRBJ1-1|TRBV2|.
CASRDQPGSMNTEAFF
TGTGCCAGCAGAGATCAACCTGGATCCATGAACACTGAAGCTTTCTTT
>few|TRBJ2-7|TRBV7-6|.
CASSLTQGGEGVEQYF
TGTGCCAGCAGCTTAACACAGGGAGGGGAGGGTGTTGAGCAGTACTTC
>.|TRBJ1-4|TRBV12-3/TRBV12-4|TRBD1
CASSRGATNEKLFF
TGTGCCAGCAGCAGGGGGGCTACTAATGAAAAACTGTTTTTT
>few|TRBJ1-1|TRBV23-1|.
CASSQFAGQDTEAFF
TGCGCCAGCAGTCAATTCGCAGGGCAGGACACTGAAGCTTTCTTT
>once|TRBJ1-1|TRBV28|TRBD1
CASSNLQGGFEAFF
TGTGCCAGCAGTAACCTACAGGGGGGATTTGAAGCTTTCTTT
>.|TRBJ2-7|TRBV7-6|TRBD1
CASSSTGTPYEQYF
TGTGCCAGCAGCTCGACAGGGACCCCCTACGAGCAGTACTTC
>.|TRBJ2-7|TRBV9|.
CASSVAASAAYEQYF
TGTGCCAGCAGCGTAGCGGCTAGCGCAGCCTACGAGCAGTACTTC
>.|TRBJ2-5|TRBV7-9|.
CASSIWVREETQYF
TGTGCCAGCAGCATATGGGTCCGGGAAGAGACCCAGTACTTC
>.|TRBJ2-1|TRBV6-1|TRBD1
CASSARGQGQFF
TGTGCCAGCAGTGCTAGGGGGCAGGGGCAGTTCTTC
>few|TRBJ1-2|TRBV4-1|TRBD1
CASSQTGGPEGYTF
TGCGCCAGCAGCCAAACAGGGGGTCCGGAAGGCTACACCTTC
>.|TRBJ2-1|TRBV11-3|.
CASSLESSSGSYNEQFF
TGTGCCAGCAGCTTAGAGAGTAGCTCCGGCTCCTACAATGAGCAGTTCTTC
>.|TRBJ2-7|TRBV4-3|.
CASSPNWGGVYEQYF
TGCGCCAGCAGCCCCAATTGGGGAGGCGTCTACGAGCAGTACTTC